These 28 T cell receptor beta chains share one sample of origin, sequenced in a study of blood T cell repertoires in COVID-19. The repertoire was sequenced with immunoSEQ multiplex PCR; TCRdb's copy has only in-frame clones and lacks some. This table has about 160,000 clones, around 80% appearing once. Sequencing was carried out using PBMCs or T cells enriched from blood (not recorded which). All receptors come from a woman aged 60 to 75 who had recovered from COVID-19.

The rearrangement uses TRBV5-1 and TRBJ1-1; D unresolved. The V and J ends lost 4 bases and 3 bases respectively, with 19 bases between them. The CDR3 consists of 16 residues. Per the germline V gene, CDR1 is SGHRS and CDR2 is YFSETQ. As DNA, the CDR3 is TGCGCCAGCAGCGACGCCGCGGGTGCGGGCTACACTGAAGCTTTCTTT. Its protein product is CASSDAAGAGYTEAFF. The variable domain in full, completed from reference TRBV5-1 and TRBJ1-1, reads KAGVTQTPRYLIKTRGQQVTLSCSPISGHRSVSWYQQTPGQGLQFLFEYFSETQRNKGNFPGRFSGRQFSNSRSEMNVSTLELGDSALYLCASSDAAGAGYTEAFFGQGTRLTVV.

This chain uses TRBV5-1 with TRBJ1-1, with D possibly matching TRBD1 (5 bases). The germline V and J ends were trimmed by 4 bases and 3 bases, with 16 bases remaining between them. In germline, CDR1 is SGHRS, CDR2 YFSETQ. CDR3 size: 15 residues. CDR3: CASSPRMQGDTEAFF. In nucleotides, the CDR3 is TGCGCCAGCAGCCCCCGTATGCAGGGTGACACTGAAGCTTTCTTT.

This clone was detected only once. This chain links TRBV12-3 or TRBV12-4 with TRBJ1-6, with 10 bases matching TRBD1. This CDR3 has 13 residues. Trimming removed 6 bases from V and 10 bases from J; junction bases left unmatched: 3. The CDR3 sequence: CASRTGGRSPLHF. CDR3 in DNA: TGTGCCAGCAGGACAGGGGGCCGATCACCCCTCCACTTT.

The rearrangement uses TRBV19 and TRBJ1-2; no firm D call. The CDR3 spans 13 residues. The V end was cut by 6 bases, the J end by 2 bases, with 10 bases between. Germline CDR1 and CDR2: LNHDA and SQIVND (reference sequence). CDR3: CASRSLGNYGYTF. CDR3 DNA: TGTGCCAGTAGGTCACTGGGCAACTATGGCTACACCTTC. The variable domain in full, completed from reference TRBV19 and TRBJ1-2, reads DGGITQSPKYLFRKEGQNVTLSCEQNLNHDAMYWYRQDPGQGLRLIYYSQIVNDFQKGDIAEGYSVSREKKESFPLTVTSAQKNPTAFYLCASRSLGNYGYTFGSGTRLTVV.

This chain links TRBV7-9 with TRBJ1-5; 10 positions match TRBD1. CDR1 and CDR2 (germline): SEHNR, FQNEAQ (reference sequence). Trimming removed 2 bases from V and 6 bases from J; junction bases left unmatched: 16. The CDR3 is 19 amino acids. CDR3 region: CASSLWEGTGARGGQPQHF. The DNA of the CDR3 is TGTGCCAGCAGCTTATGGGAGGGGACAGGGGCGCGCGGGGGTCAGCCCCAGCATTTT.

The chain recombines TRBV19 with TRBJ2-7; TRBD2 aligns across 7 bases. CDR3 length equals 15 residues. CDR1 is LNHDA, CDR2 SQIVND, per germline (reference sequence). V shed 4 bases and J 4 bases; nucleotides not matched to a gene: 10. The CDR3 DNA follows: TGTGCCAGTAGTACCCGGGACTATCTATCTTACGAGCAGTACTTC. Translation: CASSTRDYLSYEQYF.

The genes are TRBV2 and TRBJ2-2; TRBD2 matches 12 bases. From germline, CDR1 is SNHLY and CDR2 FYNNEI. CDR3 size: 15 residues. Trimming cost V 8 bases and J 4 bases; bases outside gene matches: 5. The CDR3 sequence is CASLAGGQGTGELFF. CDR3 sequence (DNA): TGTGCCAGCCTAGCGGGGGGGCAGGGCACCGGGGAGCTGTTTTTT. Based on the CDR3 plus reference TRBV2 and TRBJ2-2, the full variable domain is EPEVTQTPSHQVTQMGQEVILRCVPISNHLYFYWYRQILGQKVEFLVSFYNNEISEKSEIFDDQFSVERPDGSNFTLKIRSTKLEDSAMYFCASLAGGQGTGELFFGEGSRLTVL.

This chain connects TRBV19 to TRBJ2-5, with 8 bases identical to TRBD2. The CDR3 loop spans 13 amino acids. V gave up 9 bases and J gave up 2 bases; unmatched junction bases: 5. Germline CDR1 is LNHDA and CDR2 is SQIVND (reference sequence). The CDR3 loop reads CASRTSKQETQYF. In DNA form, the CDR3 reads TGTGCCAGCCGGACTAGCAAGCAAGAGACCCAGTACTTC.

This clone has only one observation. V gene TRBV29-1 combines with J gene TRBJ2-7; D perhaps matches TRBD2 (5 bases). This CDR3 spans 10 amino acids. Germline-derived CDR1 and CDR2 are SQVTM and ANQGSEA. The V gene lost 4 bases and the J gene lost 5 bases, with 6 bases spanning the gap. CDR3 DNA sequence: TGCAGCGTTGCGGGGAACGAGCAGTACTTC. It translates to CSVAGNEQYF.

The gene calls are TRBV6-5 and TRBJ1-2, with 7 bases identical to TRBD1. The CDR3 spans 14 residues. The germline V gene encodes CDR1 MNHEY and CDR2 SVGAGI. The V gene end was trimmed by 3 bases and the J gene end by 7 bases; junction bases not matched to a gene: 8. The CDR3 DNA reads as TGTGCCAGCAGTTATACAGGGGAGATCGTTGGCTACACCTTC. Encoded protein: CASSYTGEIVGYTF.

This clone was seen ten or more times. V usage is TRBV30 and J usage is TRBJ2-7; a possible D gene is TRBD2 (6 bases). V was clipped by 5 bases and J by 3 bases, with 11 bases between them. The CDR3 length is 12 residues. Germline V gene sequence: CDR1 GTSNPN, CDR2 SVGIG (reference sequence). The CDR3 region is CAWQAGNYEQYF. CDR3 nucleotide sequence: TGTGCCTGGCAGGCGGGAAACTACGAGCAGTACTTC.

The rearrangement uses TRBV4-1 and TRBJ2-5, with 12 bases lining up with TRBD2. J lost 1 base, V lost 1 base, and 4 bases had no gene match. The germline CDR1 and CDR2 sequences are MGHRA and YSYEKL. The CDR3 consists of 17 residues. The CDR3 DNA follows: TGCGCCAGCAGCCAAGCCGGACTAGCGGGACTCCAAGAGACCCAGTACTTC. It translates to CASSQAGLAGLQETQYF.

The sample holds a few counts of this clone. The chain employs TRBV4-2 and TRBJ2-1, with TRBD2 matching 7 bases. Trimming removed 0 bases from V and 8 bases from J; junction bases left unmatched: 10. CDR3 length: 16 residues. Germline V gene lookup returns CDR1 LGHNA and CDR2 YNFKEQ. The CDR3 is CASSQEERAGSDEQFF. CDR3 DNA sequence: TGTGCCAGCAGCCAAGAAGAGAGAGCGGGGAGTGATGAGCAGTTCTTC.

V usage is TRBV11-2 and J usage is TRBJ1-5; D remains unclear. The CDR3 covers 16 residues. Germline lookup yields CDR1 SGHAT and CDR2 FQNNGV. Trimming pared 3 bases from V and 12 bases from J, leaving 24 bases between. The chain's CDR3 is CASSFSFSPGLYDQHF. The CDR3 region has the DNA TGTGCCAGCAGCTTTAGTTTTAGCCCAGGACTCTACGACCAGCATTTT.

The chain is built from TRBV19 and TRBJ2-5; 7 bases fit TRBD1. V dropped 5 bases and J dropped 4; count of bases not matched to a gene: 7. The CDR3 length is 14 residues. Germline lookup yields CDR1 LNHDA and CDR2 SQIVND (reference sequence). CDR3 protein: CASSFTGVGETQYF. DNA for the CDR3: TGTGCCAGTAGTTTTACAGGGGTGGGAGAGACCCAGTACTTC.

The chain combines TRBV19 with TRBJ1-3, with D possibly being TRBD1 (5 bases). Trimming took 7 bases from V and 2 from J, leaving 12 bases between them. From germline, CDR1 is LNHDA and CDR2 SQIVND (reference sequence). The CDR3 has 14 residues. CDR3 in amino acids: CASTLGHPGNTIYF. The DNA of the CDR3 is TGTGCCAGTACGCTTGGACACCCTGGAAACACCATATATTTT.

The chain has TRBV11-2 and TRBJ2-5, with TRBD2 matching 10 bases. The germline CDR1 and CDR2 sequences are SGHAT and FQNNGV. The CDR3 runs to 16 residues. The V and J ends lost 5 bases and 5 bases, in that order; junction bases with no gene match: 11. In DNA, the CDR3 is TGTGCCAGCAGCCTGAGACTAGCGGGCGGAGGGGAGACCCAGTACTTC. The encoded protein is CASSLRLAGGGETQYF.

This clone was counted a single time. V and J are TRBV6-5 and TRBJ1-6; TRBD1 matches at 8 bases. J was trimmed by 5 bases and V by 2 bases; bases with no gene match: 5. The V gene's germline CDR1 is MNHEY and CDR2 SVGAGI. The CDR3 runs to 16 residues. CDR3 sequence: CASSYGQGGNNSPLHF. Here the CDR3 DNA reads TGTGCCAGCAGTTACGGACAGGGAGGAAATAATTCACCCCTCCACTTT.

This rearrangement joins TRBV18 to TRBJ1-1; D is unresolved. This CDR3 has 12 residues. Germline V gene lookup returns CDR1 KGHSH and CDR2 LQKENI. Trimming removed 3 bases at V and 1 base at J, with 3 bases between. CDR3 bases: TGTGCCAGCTCACCCAGGAACACTGAAGCTTTCTTT. Encoded protein: CASSPRNTEAFF.

The chain uses TRBV3-1 (or the pseudogene TRBV3-2) and TRBJ1-1; D is possibly TRBD1 (6 bases). CDR3 length: 12 residues. Between the trimmed V and J ends, which lost 3 bases and 4 bases, there was a span of 6 bases. Germline V gene sequence: CDR1 LGHDT, CDR2 YNNKEL (reference sequence). The CDR3 DNA reads TGTGCCAGCAGCCAGGGGGCCACTGAAGCTTTCTTT. Encoded protein: CASSQGATEAFF.

The chain links TRBV10-3 to TRBJ2-5; D might be TRBD2 (5 bases). Trimming left V 7 bases short and J 5 bases short, with 14 bases between. Germline V gives CDR1 ENHRY, CDR2 SYGVKD. The CDR3 extends over 13 amino acids. The CDR3 DNA is TGTGCCATCAAACGGGCGGGTGAGGAGACCCAGTACTTC. This gives the protein CAIKRAGEETQYF.

V usage is TRBV10-2 and J usage is TRBJ1-1; 7 bases map to TRBD1. The germline V gene has CDR1 WSHSY and CDR2 SAAADI. The V gene end was trimmed by 6 bases and the J gene end by 7 bases; junction bases not matched to a gene: 8. The CDR3 length is 13 residues. The CDR3 sequence: CASSRGGMGEAFF. The CDR3 coding sequence is TGCGCCAGCAGCCGAGGGGGCATGGGTGAAGCTTTCTTT.

The V and J genes are TRBV3-1 (or the pseudogene TRBV3-2) and TRBJ2-3, with 8 bases fitting TRBD2. Losses at the gene ends were 1 base for V and 5 bases for J; bases not matched to a gene: 5. CDR1 is LGHDT, CDR2 YNNKEL, per germline (reference sequence). This CDR3 region has 15 residues. The CDR3 sequence is CASSQGTSIQDTQYF. The CDR3 region has the DNA TGTGCCAGCAGCCAAGGGACTAGCATTCAAGATACGCAGTATTTT.

This clone appeared a single time. The genes are TRBV9 and TRBJ2-3; 14 nucleotides match TRBD2. Looked up from germline, CDR1 is SGDLS and CDR2 is YYNGEE. V was pared by 3 bases and J by 8 bases, with 8 bases of the junction left unmatched. The CDR3 has 16 residues. The CDR3 nucleotides read TGTGCCAGCAGCGCCCAGACTAGCGGGGGGGCGGGTACGCAGTATTTT. Translating gives CASSAQTSGGAGTQYF.

The chain employs TRBV27 and TRBJ2-7, with 8 bases that match TRBD2. Germline V lookup: CDR1 MNHEY, CDR2 SMNVEV (reference sequence). The CDR3 is 16 amino acids. Unmatched junction bases numbered 13, after V lost 5 bases and J lost 4 bases. The CDR3, as DNA: TGTGCCAGCAGTACTCACTCCGGGACTAGTCTATACGAGCAGTACTTC. This sequence encodes CASSTHSGTSLYEQYF.

The chain is built from TRBV24-1 and TRBJ2-7; D is undetermined. Germline lookup yields CDR1 KGHDR and CDR2 SFDVKD. The CDR3 is made up of 13 amino acids. Trimming removed 5 bases from V and 4 bases from J, with 11 bases in between. CDR3 protein: CATSARWSYEQYF. The CDR3 DNA reads as TGTGCCACCAGTGCCCGGTGGTCGTACGAGCAGTACTTC.

This clone has a handful of counts. The rearrangement uses TRBV5-1 and TRBJ1-1, with TRBD1 identical over 11 bases. The CDR3 consists of 14 residues. Trimming removed 4 bases from V and 4 bases from J; junction bases left unmatched: 3. The germline CDR1 and CDR2 sequences are SGHRS and YFSETQ. In nucleotides, the CDR3 is TGCGCCAGCAGCGGAGGGACAGGGGGCACTGAAGCTTTCTTT. Protein product: CASSGGTGGTEAFF.

The gene calls are TRBV3-1 (or the pseudogene TRBV3-2) and TRBJ1-6; 9 bases are shared with TRBD1. After removal of 4 bases from V and 10 bases from J, the junction contained 5 bases not matched to a gene. Germline lookup yields CDR1 LGHDT and CDR2 YNNKEL (reference sequence). The CDR3 is 14 residues long. The CDR3 DNA reads as TGTGCCAGCAGCCTCGGGACAGGGAGATCACCCCTCCACTTT. This sequence encodes CASSLGTGRSPLHF.